Shown below are 32 T cell receptor beta chains from a single sample sequenced in a study of regulatory T cells in long-lasting Graves disease. Arm-PCR of CDR3 regions and iRepertoire HTBI primers were the basis on which TCR beta libraries were built. Each CDR3 protein gets one entry after TCRdb re-called the multiplex PCR reads with MiXCR. The table includes roughly 500,000 distinct CDR3 sequences, about 13% detected once. Time point of the sample: newly diagnosed GD, antithyroid drugs for less than 3 months. Making the TCR library involved RNA that had been extracted from PBMCs. These data were likewise used in another study, on T cells in Graves' hyperthyroidism and ophthalmopathy.

Here the sequenced sample was peripheral blood mononuclear cells (PBMCs), taken at new diagnosis, from a patient treated with antithyroid drugs. The source is a man aged 25-45 years with Graves disease.

The chain combines TRBV19 with TRBJ2-2; TRBD2 might be the D (6 bases). Trimming cost V 5 bases and J 3 bases, with 22 bases left between them. The CDR3 is made up of 18 amino acids. Germline CDR1 LNHDA, CDR2 SQIVND (reference sequence). The CDR3 region has the DNA TGTGCCAGTAGTCCAACCGGGAGCCGGAGGTTGTACACCGGGGAGCTGTTTTTT. This translates into CASSPTGSRRLYTGELFF.

This clonotype was detected ten times or more. This chain links TRBV12-3 or TRBV12-4 with TRBJ1-2; possibly TRBD1 for D (5 bases). V lost 6 bases and J 4 bases, leaving 18 bases between the germline ends. The CDR3 length is 15 residues. CDR3 protein: CASSMGRGWGYGYTF. The CDR3 bases are TGTGCCAGCAGCATGGGACGGGGTTGGGGCTATGGCTACACCTTC.

This clonotype appeared many times. CDR3: CAWTGVAGPASTDTQYF. The CDR3 DNA follows: TGTGCCTGGACTGGGGTAGCGGGCCCTGCTAGCACAGATACGCAGTATTTT. The gene calls are TRBV30 and TRBJ2-3, with TRBD2 identical over 7 bases. Trimming removed 4 bases from V and 0 bases from J; junction bases left unmatched: 13. The germline V gene encodes CDR1 GTSNPN and CDR2 SVGIG (reference sequence). The CDR3 spans 17 residues.

This clonotype has more than one count but fewer than ten. The junction and the germline gene differ at one end; a read error may be behind it. The gene calls are TRBV14 and TRBJ2-1, with TRBD2 matching 8 bases. The CDR3 is 17 amino acids. The germline CDR1 and CDR2 sequences are SGHDN and FVKESK. CDR3 amino acids: CASGQAGWSGSVNEQFF. The DNA for the CDR3 is TGTGCCAGCGGCCAAGCGGGGTGGAGCGGGAGTGTGAATGAGCAGTTCTTC. Using reference TRBV14 and TRBJ2-1 for the parts outside the CDR3, the full variable domain is EAGVTQFPSHSVIEKGQTVTLRCDPISGHDNLYWYRRVMGKEIKFLLHFVKESKQDESGMPNNRFLAERTGGTYSTLKVQPAELEDSGVYFCASGQAGWSGSVNEQFFGPGTRLTVL.

This clonotype turned up a few times. The rearrangement joins TRBV14 to TRBJ2-3; D is unclear. CDR1 is SGHDN and CDR2 is FVKESK in the germline V gene. The V end lost 7 bases, the J end lost 3 bases, and 17 bases lay between the germline ends. CDR3 length equals 15 residues. For the CDR3, the DNA is TGTGCCAGCACCTCAGAAAGTGGATTTACAGATACGCAGTATTTT. Translation gives CASTSESGFTDTQYF. Complete variable domain (other parts from reference TRBV14 and TRBJ2-3): EAGVTQFPSHSVIEKGQTVTLRCDPISGHDNLYWYRRVMGKEIKFLLHFVKESKQDESGMPNNRFLAERTGGTYSTLKVQPAELEDSGVYFCASTSESGFTDTQYFGPGTRLTVL.

This clonotype was recorded many times. V usage is TRBV6-2 or TRBV6-3 and J usage is TRBJ2-3; 9 bases align to TRBD2. CDR1 and CDR2 (germline): MNHEY, SVGEGT. There are 12 residues in the CDR3. V shed 0 bases, J shed 15 bases, and the junction held 4 bases outside the gene matches. This CDR3 is CASSYSGTSYYF. CDR3 coding DNA: TGTGCCAGCAGTTACTCCGGGACTAGCTACTATTTT.

This clonotype was picked up many times. The chain employs TRBV5-1 and TRBJ2-7; 13 bases line up with TRBD2. With 6 bases clipped from V and 10 bases from J, the junction kept 16 bases outside the gene matches. The CDR3 sequence is 16 residues long. Looked up from germline, CDR1 is SGHRS and CDR2 is YFSETQ. The chain's CDR3 is CASKIMAGTSGISQYF. The CDR3 bases are TGCGCCAGCAAGATAATGGCCGGGACTAGCGGGATTTCACAGTACTTC.

This clonotype was picked up many times. This chain links TRBV2 with TRBJ1-1; tentatively, D is TRBD1 (6 bases). Germline V gene lookup returns CDR1 SNHLY and CDR2 FYNNEI. V was pared by 7 bases and J by 1 base, with 7 bases between. The CDR3 totals 12 residues. The chain's CDR3 is CASNRANTEAFF. CDR3 DNA sequence: TGTGCCAGCAACAGGGCGAACACTGAAGCTTTCTTT.

As to this clonotype: Being one base from a much bigger clone, this may be a read error. The chain recombines TRBV11-2 with TRBJ2-7; TRBD2 matches 8 bases. This CDR3 comprises 14 residues. Germline V gene sequence: CDR1 SGHAT, CDR2 FQNNGV. CDR3 region: CASSLLSSGLEQHF. CDR3 nucleotides: TGTGCCAGCAGCCTCCTATCTAGCGGGCTCGAGCAGCACTTC.

This chain connects TRBV29-1 to TRBJ1-2; D is unresolved. Germline V lookup: CDR1 SQVTM, CDR2 ANQGSEA. CDR3 length: 13 amino acids. Trimming removed 7 bases at V and 2 bases at J, with 14 bases between. The DNA for the CDR3 is TGCAGCGCCCGGGCGGAGGGCAACTATGGCTACACCTTC. Protein product: CSARAEGNYGYTF.

This clonotype appeared a few times. This rearrangement joins TRBV29-1 to TRBJ2-7; D not resolved. The CDR3 is made up of 13 amino acids. Trimming pared 5 bases from V and 6 bases from J, leaving 17 bases between. CDR1 is SQVTM, CDR2 ANQGSEA, per germline. CDR3 bases: TGCAGCGTTACCCTTGACATTTTGTCCGAGCAGTACTTC. This sequence encodes CSVTLDILSEQYF.

This clonotype occurred many times. J is TRBJ2-7 and V is TRBV7-8, with a weak D call TRBD1 (5 bases). The CDR3 runs to 15 residues. CDR1 is SGHVS, CDR2 FQNEAQ, per germline. Trimming took 5 bases from V and 3 from J, leaving 17 bases between them. The CDR3 DNA reads as TGTGCCAGCAGCAAAGGGCAGGGTACAGGCTACGAGCAGTACTTC. Amino acids: CASSKGQGTGYEQYF.

This clonotype was recorded at least ten times. This chain joins TRBV24-1 and TRBJ2-3; 7 nucleotides match TRBD2. Germline values: CDR1 KGHDR, CDR2 SFDVKD. The CDR3 is 16 residues long. V lost 2 bases, J lost 3 bases, and 7 bases stayed unmatched. The CDR3 DNA sequence: TGTGCCACCAGTGATTCCCCGGCGGGAGCAACAGATACGCAGTATTTT. As protein: CATSDSPAGATDTQYF.

This clonotype was detected ten times or more. V is TRBV29-1 and J is TRBJ2-5, with TRBD1 matching over 7 bases. With 7 bases clipped from V and 5 bases from J, the junction kept 10 bases outside the gene matches. This CDR3 has 13 amino acids. The germline CDR1 and CDR2 sequences are SQVTM and ANQGSEA. The CDR3 nucleotides are TGCAGCGCCTTCCGGGACAGAGGGGAGACCCAGTACTTC. Its protein is CSAFRDRGETQYF.

V and J are TRBV30 and TRBJ2-2; the D is unclear. The CDR3 contains 11 residues. Deletions cut 7 bases from V and 1 base from J, with 4 bases between. The germline V gene has CDR1 GTSNPN and CDR2 SVGIG (reference sequence). The CDR3 nucleotides are TGTGCCTACCAGAACACCGGGGAGCTGTTTTTT. It yields the protein CAYQNTGELFF.

This clonotype was observed at least ten times. The V and J genes are TRBV28 and TRBJ2-3; D may match TRBD1 or TRBD2 (5 bases each). The CDR3 is 15 residues long. The V gene lost 4 bases and the J gene lost 5 bases, with 16 bases spanning the gap. Looked up from germline, CDR1 is MDHEN and CDR2 is SYDVKM. The CDR3 bases are TGTGCCAGCAGTTCCCTGAGGGGCTCCGGAGATACGCAGTATTTT. Protein sequence: CASSSLRGSGDTQYF.

This clonotype was counted only a few times. The CDR3 DNA reads as TGTGCCAGCAGCCAAGATGGGGCAGGGAGGAACATTCAGTACTTC. This translates into CASSQDGAGRNIQYF. The chain combines TRBV3-1 with TRBJ2-4; D may be TRBD2 (6 bases). The V end lost 0 bases, the J end lost 7 bases, and 13 bases lay between the germline ends. This CDR3 is built from 15 residues. From germline, CDR1 is LGHDT and CDR2 YNNKEL (reference sequence).

This clonotype was found many times. The chain links TRBV2 to TRBJ1-1, with TRBD1 matching over 7 bases. V lost 7 bases and J lost 2; bases outside the gene matches: 4. The germline V gene encodes CDR1 SNHLY and CDR2 FYNNEI. This CDR3 region has 13 residues. CDR3 loop: CASTGQLNTEAFF. CDR3 nucleotide sequence: TGTGCCAGCACGGGACAGCTAAACACTGAAGCTTTCTTT.

In this sample, this clonotype turned up many times. This chain joins TRBV24-1 and TRBJ2-5, with TRBD1 identical over 9 bases. Trimming at V came to 9 bases and at J to 5 bases, leaving 9 bases not matched to a gene. Germline CDR1 KGHDR, CDR2 SFDVKD. This CDR3 has 14 amino acids. The CDR3 coding sequence is TGTGCCACCGGAATACAGGGGGCGGAGGAGACCCAGTACTTC. The encoded protein is CATGIQGAEETQYF.

Of note for this clonotype: Compared with germline, one end of the junction differs, possibly owing to a read error. The CDR3 bases are TGCGCCAGCGGGCGGAGTGGGCAAGAGACCCGGTACTTC. The encoded protein is CASGRSGQETRYF. This chain links TRBV10-2 with TRBJ2-5; D is undetermined. CDR3 size: 13 residues. Germline values: CDR1 WSHSY, CDR2 SAAADI.

This clonotype was seen repeatedly, ten times or more. The chain links TRBV11-2 to TRBJ2-2; weak D call: TRBD2 (6 bases). V lost 2 bases, J lost 4 bases, and 11 bases lay in between. The length of the CDR3 is 15 residues. Germline V lookup: CDR1 SGHAT, CDR2 FQNNGV. CDR3 amino acids: CASSLFTGVTGELFF. In DNA form, the CDR3 reads TGTGCCAGCAGCTTATTTACGGGAGTCACCGGGGAGCTGTTTTTT.

This clonotype was seen ten or more times. The CDR3 nucleotides read TGTGCCAGCAGTTTATTCGCAGGGGGCGAAGCTTTCTTT. It specifies CASSLFAGGEAFF. V usage is TRBV28 and J usage is TRBJ1-1, with 8 nucleotides matching TRBD1. CDR3 length: 13 residues. Trimming cost V 1 base and J 8 bases; bases outside gene matches: 3. CDR1 is MDHEN, CDR2 SYDVKM, per germline. Using reference TRBV28 and TRBJ1-1 for the parts outside the CDR3, the full variable domain is DVKVTQSSRYLVKRTGEKVFLECVQDMDHENMFWYRQDPGLGLRLIYFSYDVKMKEKGDIPEGYSVSREKKERFSLILESASTNQTSMYLCASSLFAGGEAFFGQGTRLTVV.

Many counts were recorded for this clonotype. This chain uses TRBV5-1 with TRBJ1-4; TRBD1 might be the D (6 bases). The CDR3 length is 15 residues. V lost 1 base to trimming and J lost 4 bases, with 11 bases between them. CDR1 and CDR2 (germline): SGHRS, YFSETQ. The CDR3 bases are TGCGCCAGCAGCTTGTCCGGGACAAATAATGAAAAACTGTTTTTT. This translates into CASSLSGTNNEKLFF.

The chain joins TRBV4-1 to TRBJ2-5; D uncertain. Per germline, CDR1 MGHRA and CDR2 YSYEKL. This CDR3 has 14 residues. V was trimmed by 2 bases and J by 5 bases, leaving 12 bases between them. The CDR3 DNA is TGCGCCAGCAGCCAATCCGGTCTGGGGGAGACCCAGTACTTC. Translating it yields CASSQSGLGETQYF.

The CDR3 sequence: CATSDPRGDPNTGELFF. DNA of the CDR3: TGTGCCACCAGTGACCCTCGGGGGGACCCGAACACCGGGGAGCTGTTTTTT. The V gene is TRBV24-1, the J gene TRBJ2-2; 7 bases align to TRBD2. CDR1 and CDR2 from the germline V gene are KGHDR and SFDVKD. V gave up 4 bases and J gave up 0 bases; unmatched junction bases: 7. The CDR3 has 17 amino acids.

About this clonotype: Possible read error: a much larger clone is one base away. The V gene is TRBV20-1, the J gene TRBJ2-2; 9 bases are a match to TRBD2. CDR3 length: 14 amino acids. Germline V gene sequence: CDR1 DFQATT, CDR2 SNEGSKA (reference sequence). The CDR3 loop reads CSALAGGPIGELLF. The CDR3 region has the DNA TGCAGTGCTTTGGCGGGAGGGCCTATCGGGGAGCTGCTTTTT.

This chain joins TRBV3-1 and TRBJ1-4; 8 nucleotides align to TRBD1. Germline V gene sequence: CDR1 LGHDT, CDR2 YNNKEL (reference sequence). This CDR3 has 14 amino acids. V dropped 5 bases and J dropped 7; count of bases not matched to a gene: 6. The CDR3 loop reads CASSTGQGGEKLFF. CDR3 sequence (DNA): TGTGCCAGCAGCACAGGACAGGGAGGTGAAAAACTGTTTTTT.

This clonotype was seen more than once but under ten times. The rearrangement joins TRBV2 to TRBJ2-7; 10 bases align to TRBD2. CDR3 length equals 14 residues. Trimming removed 6 bases from V and 5 bases from J; junction bases left unmatched: 7. CDR1 is SNHLY, CDR2 FYNNEI, per germline. The CDR3 nucleotides read TGTGCCAGCAGCTCTAGCGGGAGAATCGACGAGCAGTACTTC. It yields the protein CASSSSGRIDEQYF.

This clonotype was seen ten or more times. The chain uses TRBV6-2 or TRBV6-3 and TRBJ2-3; D unclear. From germline, CDR1 is MNHEY and CDR2 SVGEGT. The CDR3 consists of 14 residues. Trimming took off 0 bases at V and 4 bases at J, with 8 bases between the two ends. CDR3 sequence: CASSYSGYSDTQYF. CDR3 bases: TGTGCCAGCAGTTACTCGGGGTACTCAGATACGCAGTATTTT.

This clonotype was seen repeatedly, ten times or more. CDR3 amino acids: CASSQVSESVDEKLFF. In DNA form, the CDR3 reads TGTGCCAGCAGCCAAGTCTCAGAATCGGTGGATGAAAAACTGTTTTTT. This rearrangement joins TRBV3-1 to TRBJ1-4; D uncertain. V was cut by 1 base and J by 6 bases, with 15 bases left in between. In germline, CDR1 is LGHDT, CDR2 YNNKEL (reference sequence). The CDR3 is made up of 16 amino acids. The variable domain in full, with the rest retrieved from reference TRBV3-1 and TRBJ1-4, is DTAVSQTPKYLVTQMGNDKSIKCEQNLGHDTMYWYKQDSKKFLKIMFSYNNKELIINETVPNRFSPKSPDKAHLNLHINSLELGDSAVYFCASSQVSESVDEKLFFGSGTQLSVL.

The table lists this clonotype with many counts. The rearrangement links TRBV28 to TRBJ1-2; D ambiguous. The germline CDR1 and CDR2 sequences are MDHEN and SYDVKM. CDR3 length: 13 residues. Trimming removed 8 bases at V and 4 bases at J, with 14 bases between. This CDR3 is CASLTPEGYGYTF. CDR3 sequence (DNA): TGTGCCAGCCTCACCCCGGAGGGCTATGGCTACACCTTC.

This clonotype was observed at least ten times. CDR3 sequence: CASSSWVTGRREQYF. DNA for the CDR3: TGTGCCAGCAGTTCGTGGGTTACGGGAAGGCGCGAGCAGTACTTC. The rearrangement links TRBV28 to TRBJ2-7; D perhaps matches TRBD2 (5 bases). The CDR3 length is 15 residues. From germline, CDR1 is MDHEN and CDR2 SYDVKM. Trimming cost V 4 bases and J 6 bases, with 19 bases left between them.